Sequencing of this TCR beta chain was carried out in a study of T cell responses to AZD1222 COVID-19 vaccine. Whole-study results and caveats: Researchers report vaccine-associated CD4 TCRs spanning spike, with dominance at 160-218 and 743-854.

Some clones are missing from TCRdb's copy, which holds only in-frame ones; the method was immunoSEQ multiplex PCR. The data hold over 110,000 clones, with around nine tenths observed a single time. Germline assignment: CDR1 MNHEY and CDR2 SVGEGT. V lost 2 bases and J lost 1, with 3 bases in between. The CDR3 loop spans 12 amino acids. A remark on this clone: The antigen remains unidentified.

The chain joins TRBV6-2 or TRBV6-3 to TRBJ2-7; no clear D gene. The receptor was isolated from an adult who received the AZD1222 COVID-19 vaccine. The specimen comprised peripheral blood, sampled 28 days after the second AZD1222 dose. Here the CDR3 DNA reads TGTGCCAGCAGTTACAGGTCCTACGAGCAGTACTTC. Its translation: CASSYRSYEQYF.